This T cell receptor beta chain was obtained from a study of T cell responses to AZD1222 COVID-19 vaccine. Findings of the study overall: CD4 TCRs associated with vaccination spanned spike, dominating at 160-218 and 743-854. There were mostly white British donors and more females than males, and clonal diversity was possibly underestimated.

This CDR3 region has 13 residues. V lost 5 bases and J 2 bases, leaving 10 bases between the germline ends. The germline V gene has CDR1 SEHNR and CDR2 FQNEAQ (reference sequence). A remark on this clone: What it binds is unknown.

Using immunoSEQ multiplex PCR, the repertoire was profiled, and TCRdb retains in-frame clones only, with some absent. In the table there are about 93,000 clones, 80% to 90% of which are singletons. The origin of this receptor is an adult in good health. The input for sequencing was peripheral blood, taken on day 0 of AZD1222 vaccination. V gene TRBV7-9 combines with J gene TRBJ2-7; D is uncertain. CDR3: CASSHLLAYEQYF. Written as DNA, the CDR3 is TGTGCCAGCAGCCACCTACTCGCCTACGAGCAGTACTTC.